This TCR beta chain is from a study of blood T cell repertoires in COVID-19. Libraries were prepared by immunoSEQ multiplex PCR; TCRdb keeps only in-frame clonotypes and omits some of them. The sample contains some 270,000 clones, 90% of which appear only once. The germline CDR1 and CDR2 sequences are KGHSH and LQKENI. The CDR3 extends over 16 amino acids. Trimming removed 3 bases from V and 4 bases from J; junction bases left unmatched: 7. Sequencing used peripheral blood. The sequence was collected from a woman aged 60-75 years with COVID-19, enrolled during active disease. The chain combines TRBV18 with TRBJ1-1, with 11 bases aligning to TRBD1. The CDR3 region has the DNA TGTGCCAGCTCACCGGACAGGGGGCTTTTGGCCACTGAAGCTTTCTTT. Protein sequence: CASSPDRGLLATEAFF. The whole variable domain, filled in from reference TRBV18 and TRBJ1-1, reads NAGVMQNPRHLVRRRGQEARLRCSPMKGHSHVYWYRQLPEEGLKFMVYLQKENIIDESGMPKERFSAEFPKEGPSILRIQQVVRGDSAAYFCASSPDRGLLATEAFFGQGTRLTVV.